A selection of T cell receptor beta chains follows, all from one sample in a study of T cell responses to AZD1222 COVID-19 vaccine. This table comes from immunoSEQ multiplex PCR, and its TCRdb copy is limited to in-frame clones, with some not included. The table lists approximately 140,000 clones, roughly 90% of them singletons. The source was peripheral blood, collected 28 days after the second AZD1222 dose. These receptor sequences come from an adult who received the AZD1222 COVID-19 vaccine. The CDR3 runs from the conserved cysteine through the conserved F or W. D genes are given only for firm matches. Part of the rows lack a size; the others show once, few, many or a class for expanded clones.

>TRBV11-3|.|.|TRBJ1-2
CASSQGASFNYGYTF
TGTGCCAGCAGCCAAGGGGCATCATTTAACTATGGCTACACCTTC
>TRBV20-1|.|.|TRBJ2-5
CAAVQETQYF
TGCGCCGCAGTCCAAGAGACCCAGTACTTC
>TRBV6-5|.|TRBD1|TRBJ2-3
CASRGQGPDTQYF
TGTGCCAGCAGGGGACAGGGCCCCGATACGCAGTATTTT
>TRBV11-2|.|.|TRBJ2-5
CASSLEVTAGQETQYF
TGTGCCAGCAGCTTAGAAGTCACAGCAGGCCAAGAGACCCAGTACTTC
>TRBV7-8|.|.|TRBJ2-5
CASSLRRVQETQYF
TGTGCCAGCAGCCTGCGACGGGTCCAAGAGACCCAGTACTTC
>TRBV5-1|few|TRBD1|TRBJ1-1
CASSSGQPNTEAFF
TGCGCCAGCAGCTCGGGACAGCCGAACACTGAAGCTTTCTTT
>TRBV7-2|once|TRBD2|TRBJ2-2
CASSFSTGLAGTAGELFF
TGTGCCAGCAGCTTTTCAACGGGACTAGCGGGAACTGCCGGGGAGCTGTTTTTT
>TRBV5-1|.|.|TRBJ2-6
CASSLEVSGANVLTF
TGCGCCAGCAGCTTGGAGGTCTCTGGGGCCAACGTCCTGACTTTC
>TRBV27|.|TRBD1|TRBJ2-7
CASRRQGEYEQYF
TGTGCCAGCCGGCGGCAGGGGGAGTACGAGCAGTACTTC
>TRBV7-2|.|.|TRBJ2-6
CASSLSGLGANVLTF
TGTGCCAGCAGCTTGTCCGGGCTTGGGGCCAACGTCCTGACTTTC
>TRBV14|.|.|TRBJ1-1
CASSAVPGGNTEAFF
TGTGCCAGCAGCGCCGTCCCGGGGGGGAACACTGAAGCTTTCTTT
>TRBV24-1|.|.|TRBJ1-2
CATSDLNSEVGYTF
TGTGCCACCAGTGATTTGAATTCGGAGGTCGGCTACACCTTC
>TRBV18|.|TRBD1|TRBJ2-3
CASSPIHRGHNTDTQYF
TGTGCCAGCTCACCCATTCACAGGGGACATAACACAGATACGCAGTATTTT
>TRBV28|.|TRBD1|TRBJ1-5
CASSLLDRANQPQHF
TGTGCCAGCAGTTTATTAGACAGGGCCAATCAGCCCCAGCATTTT
>TRBV25-1|.|TRBD2|TRBJ2-7
CASSVGGISANEQYF
TGTGCCAGCAGTGTGGGGGGGATCAGCGCTAACGAGCAGTACTTC
>TRBV18|.|.|TRBJ1-4
CASSPRDNTNEKLFF
TGTGCCAGCTCACCCCGGGACAACACTAATGAAAAACTGTTTTTT
>TRBV9|.|.|TRBJ1-2
CASSPRDGPISNYGYTF
TGTGCCAGCAGCCCGCGGGACGGCCCTATTTCTAACTATGGCTACACCTTC
>TRBV7-2|once|.|TRBJ1-4
CASSFEGTTGATNEKLFF
TGTGCCAGCAGCTTTGAGGGAACTACGGGGGCAACTAATGAAAAACTGTTTTTT
>TRBV29-1|.|TRBD2|TRBJ2-3
CSVGGSGVTDTQYF
TGCAGCGTTGGGGGGAGCGGGGTCACAGATACGCAGTATTTT
>TRBV4-1|.|.|TRBJ1-4
CASSQDFRGGWLFF
TGCGCCAGCAGCCAAGACTTCAGGGGCGGATGGCTGTTTTTT
>TRBV6-1|.|TRBD1|TRBJ1-1
CASSATGTGGWTEAFF
TGTGCCAGCAGTGCAACCGGGACAGGGGGCTGGACTGAAGCTTTCTTT
>TRBV10-2|once|TRBD1|TRBJ2-4
CASSQTGGKNIQYF
TGCGCCAGCAGCCAGACAGGGGGCAAAAACATTCAGTACTTC
>TRBV11-2|.|.|TRBJ1-6
CASTSQALNSPLHF
TGTGCCAGCACCTCACAGGCGTTAAATTCACCCCTCCACTTT
>TRBV24-1|.|.|TRBJ2-7
CATSGSEDEQYF
TGTGCCACCAGTGGTTCCGAGGACGAGCAGTACTTC
>TRBV28|once|.|TRBJ1-1
CASCVGNTEAFF
TGTGCCAGCTGCGTGGGGAACACTGAAGCTTTCTTT
>TRBV9|once|TRBD2|TRBJ2-1
CASSVSRTGELAGGGGRNEQFF
TGTGCCAGCAGCGTAAGCAGGACCGGAGAACTAGCGGGAGGCGGAGGTCGGAATGAGCAGTTCTTC
>TRBV4-1|.|.|TRBJ1-1
CASSQDLGRNTEAFF
TGCGCCAGCAGCCAAGATCTGGGCAGGAACACTGAAGCTTTCTTT
>TRBV4-1|.|.|TRBJ2-7
CASSQDRGPYEQYF
TGCGCCAGCAGCCAAGATCGAGGGCCCTACGAGCAGTACTTC